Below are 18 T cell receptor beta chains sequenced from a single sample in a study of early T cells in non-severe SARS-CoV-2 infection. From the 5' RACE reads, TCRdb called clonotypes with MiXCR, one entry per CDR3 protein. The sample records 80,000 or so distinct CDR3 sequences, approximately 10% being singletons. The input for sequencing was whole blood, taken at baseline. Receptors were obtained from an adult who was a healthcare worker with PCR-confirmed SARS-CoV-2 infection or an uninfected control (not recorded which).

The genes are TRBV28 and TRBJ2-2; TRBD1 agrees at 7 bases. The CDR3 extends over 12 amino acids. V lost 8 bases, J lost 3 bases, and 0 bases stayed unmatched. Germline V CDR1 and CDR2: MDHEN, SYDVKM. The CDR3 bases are TGTGCCAGCCAGGGGGACACCGGGGAGCTGTTTTTT. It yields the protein CASQGDTGELFF.

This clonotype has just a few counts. The CDR3 nucleotides read TGTGCAACCCCGGGGGCAGGGATCGGCACAGATACGCAGTATTTT. This sequence encodes CATPGAGIGTDTQYF. V usage is TRBV30 and J usage is TRBJ2-3, with D possibly called TRBD1 or TRBD2 (6 bases each). Per the germline V gene, CDR1 is GTSNPN and CDR2 is SVGIG (reference sequence). The CDR3 runs to 15 residues.

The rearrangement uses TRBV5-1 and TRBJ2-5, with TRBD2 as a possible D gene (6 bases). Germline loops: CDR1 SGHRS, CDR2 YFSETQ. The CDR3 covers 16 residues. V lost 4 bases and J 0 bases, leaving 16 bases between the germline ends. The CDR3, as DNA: TGCGCCAGCAGCCTTCAACCGGGACTTTACCAAGAGACCCAGTACTTC. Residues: CASSLQPGLYQETQYF.

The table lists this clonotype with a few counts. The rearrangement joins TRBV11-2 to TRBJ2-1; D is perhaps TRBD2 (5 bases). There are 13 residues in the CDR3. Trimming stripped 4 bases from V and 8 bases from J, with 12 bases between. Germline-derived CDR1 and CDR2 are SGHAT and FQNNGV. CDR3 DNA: TGTGCCAGCAGCTACACCCGGCGGGATGAGCAGTTCTTC. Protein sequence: CASSYTRRDEQFF.

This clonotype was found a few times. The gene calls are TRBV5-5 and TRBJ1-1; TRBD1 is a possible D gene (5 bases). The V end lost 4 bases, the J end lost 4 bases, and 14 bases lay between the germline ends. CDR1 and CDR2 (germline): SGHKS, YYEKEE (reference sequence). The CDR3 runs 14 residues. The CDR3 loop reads CASSPSFRATEAFF. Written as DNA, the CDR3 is TGTGCCAGCAGCCCGTCATTCAGGGCCACTGAAGCTTTCTTT.

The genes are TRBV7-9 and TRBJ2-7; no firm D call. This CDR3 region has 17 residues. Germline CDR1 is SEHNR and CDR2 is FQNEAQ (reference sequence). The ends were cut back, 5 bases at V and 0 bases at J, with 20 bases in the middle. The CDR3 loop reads CASSPTPAGLSSYEQYF. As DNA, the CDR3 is TGTGCCAGCAGCCCCACACCGGCCGGTTTAAGCTCCTACGAGCAGTACTTC.

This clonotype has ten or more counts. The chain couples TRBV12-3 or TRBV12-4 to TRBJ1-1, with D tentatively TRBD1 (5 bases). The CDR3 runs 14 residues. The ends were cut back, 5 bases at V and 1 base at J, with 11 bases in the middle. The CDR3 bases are TGTGCCAGCAGTCGACAGACCTGGAACACTGAAGCTTTCTTT. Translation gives CASSRQTWNTEAFF.

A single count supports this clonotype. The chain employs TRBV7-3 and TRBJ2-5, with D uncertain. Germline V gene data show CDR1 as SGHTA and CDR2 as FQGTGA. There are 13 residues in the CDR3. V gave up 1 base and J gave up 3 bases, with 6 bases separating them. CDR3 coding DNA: TGTGCCAGCAGCTTAAACCCTAAAGAGACCCAGTACTTC. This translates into CASSLNPKETQYF.

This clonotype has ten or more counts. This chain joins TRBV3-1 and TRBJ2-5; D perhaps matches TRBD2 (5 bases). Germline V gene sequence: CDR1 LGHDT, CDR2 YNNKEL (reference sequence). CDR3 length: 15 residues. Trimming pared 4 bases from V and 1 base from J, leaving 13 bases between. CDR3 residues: CASSLPTGSQETQYF. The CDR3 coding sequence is TGTGCCAGCAGCCTCCCGACGGGGTCCCAAGAGACCCAGTACTTC.

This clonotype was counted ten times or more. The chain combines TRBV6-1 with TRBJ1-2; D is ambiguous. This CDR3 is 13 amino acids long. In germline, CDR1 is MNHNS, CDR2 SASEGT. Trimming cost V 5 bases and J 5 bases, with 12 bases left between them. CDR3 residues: CASSKDWGYGYTF. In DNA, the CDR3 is TGTGCCAGCAGTAAAGACTGGGGTTATGGCTACACCTTC.

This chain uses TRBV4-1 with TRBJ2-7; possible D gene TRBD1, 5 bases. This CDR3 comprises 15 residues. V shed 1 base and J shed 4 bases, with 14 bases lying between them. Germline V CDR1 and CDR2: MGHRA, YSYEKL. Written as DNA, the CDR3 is TGCGCCAGCAGCCAAGCACCCTCGACAGAGTACGAGCAGTACTTC. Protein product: CASSQAPSTEYEQYF.

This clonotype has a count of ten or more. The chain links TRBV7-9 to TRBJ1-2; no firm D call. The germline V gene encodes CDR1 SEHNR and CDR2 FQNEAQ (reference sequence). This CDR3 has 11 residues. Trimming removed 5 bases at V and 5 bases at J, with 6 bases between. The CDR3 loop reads CASSREYGYTF. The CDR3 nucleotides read TGTGCCAGCAGCCGCGAGTATGGCTACACCTTC.

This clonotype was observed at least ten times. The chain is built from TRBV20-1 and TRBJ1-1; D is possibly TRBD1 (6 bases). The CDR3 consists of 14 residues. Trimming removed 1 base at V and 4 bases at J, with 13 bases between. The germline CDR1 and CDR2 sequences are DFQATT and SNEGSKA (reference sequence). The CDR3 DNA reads TGCAGTGCTAGAGGTGGGGGCCGGGGCACTGAAGCTTTCTTT. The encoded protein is CSARGGGRGTEAFF.

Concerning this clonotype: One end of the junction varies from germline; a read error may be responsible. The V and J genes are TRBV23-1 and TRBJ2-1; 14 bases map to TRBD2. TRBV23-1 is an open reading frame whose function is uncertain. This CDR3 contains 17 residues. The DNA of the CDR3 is TGCGCCACCAGTCAGTCTAGACTAGCGGGGGGGTCAGGTGAGCAGTTCTTC. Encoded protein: CATSQSRLAGGSGEQFF.

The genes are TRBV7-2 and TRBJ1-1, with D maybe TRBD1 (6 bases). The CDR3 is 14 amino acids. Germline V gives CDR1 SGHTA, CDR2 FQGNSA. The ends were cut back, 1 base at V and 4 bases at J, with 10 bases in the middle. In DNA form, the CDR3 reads TGTGCCAGCAGCTTAGACAGGGTCGCCACTGAAGCTTTCTTT. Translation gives CASSLDRVATEAFF.

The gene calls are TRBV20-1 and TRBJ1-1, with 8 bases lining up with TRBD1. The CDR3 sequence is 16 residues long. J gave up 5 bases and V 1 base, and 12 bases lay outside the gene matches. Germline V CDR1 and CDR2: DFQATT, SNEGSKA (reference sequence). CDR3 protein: CSARVTYRGAGTEAFF. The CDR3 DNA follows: TGCAGTGCTAGAGTTACGTACAGGGGGGCGGGGACTGAAGCTTTCTTT.

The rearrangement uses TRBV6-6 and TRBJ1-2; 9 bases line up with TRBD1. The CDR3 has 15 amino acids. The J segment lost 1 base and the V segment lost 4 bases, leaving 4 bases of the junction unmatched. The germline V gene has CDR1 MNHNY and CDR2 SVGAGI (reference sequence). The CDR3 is CASSSRTGVNYGYTF. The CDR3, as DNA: TGTGCCAGCAGTTCCCGGACAGGGGTTAACTATGGCTACACCTTC.

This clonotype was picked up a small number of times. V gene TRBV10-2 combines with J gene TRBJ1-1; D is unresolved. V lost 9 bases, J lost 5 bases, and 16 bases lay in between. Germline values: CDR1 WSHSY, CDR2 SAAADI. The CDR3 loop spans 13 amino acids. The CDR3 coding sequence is TGCGCCAGTATAGAAGGGAGTTGGACTGAAGCTTTCTTT. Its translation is CASIEGSWTEAFF.